This is a list of T cell receptor beta chains from one sample in a study of blood T cells in healthy people across ages. TCRdb called the 5' RACE reads again in MiXCR, with one record for every CDR3 protein. The profile shows about 1.4 million distinct CDR3 sequences, approximately 60% of them singletons. The sample taken for sequencing was blood. The receptor set was obtained from a young man in good health. Both conserved end residues are part of each CDR3.

v_gene,j_gene,CDR3aa
TRBV5-1,TRBJ2-3,CASSYGPFRSTDTQYF
TRBV12-3/TRBV12-4,TRBJ2-7,CGSSSSSYEQYF
TRBV4-1,TRBJ2-4,CASSPSRTLAKNIQYF
TRBV20-1,TRBJ1-1,CSARDTRWDTEAFF
TRBV6-6,TRBJ2-4,CASSFSVEEGQNIQYF
TRBV12-3/TRBV12-4,TRBJ2-5,CASRMVAGGEETQYF
TRBV20-1,TRBJ2-7,CRATGGYEQYF
TRBV29-1,TRBJ2-7,CGVQGIGYEQYF
TRBV7-9,TRBJ1-1,CASGQNTEAFF
TRBV27,TRBJ1-5,CASSLMSNQPQHF
TRBV13,-,CASSPNIASYEQYF
TRBV27,TRBJ2-7,CASRLQGTVYEQYF
TRBV3-1,TRBJ2-1,CASSQAGVPYNEQFF
TRBV20-1,TRBJ1-4,CSARDQGFTNEKLFF
TRBV2,TRBJ1-2,CASSTGTRNGYTF
TRBV6-2/TRBV6-3,TRBJ1-5,CASSPGTGVNQPQHF
TRBV20-1,TRBJ2-1,CSARDPRGVYNEQFF
TRBV12-3/TRBV12-4,TRBJ2-1,CASSLLAVIRYNEQFF
TRBV28,TRBJ1-4,CASRAHRGALNEKLFF
TRBV12-3/TRBV12-4,TRBJ1-4,CASSPGTGNEKLFF
TRBV5-1,TRBJ2-1,CASSLGWGEGIEQFF